This T cell receptor beta chain was documented in a study of blood T cell dynamics during melanoma immunotherapy. Background on the study: First-line therapy was either pembrolizumab or nivolumab with ipilimumab for metastatic melanoma.

The time point: week 3, after first cycle of checkpoint inhibitor. Patients with prior systemic cancer treatment, concomitant immunosuppressants, or other active malignancies were excluded. Germline V CDR1 and CDR2: SQVTM, ANQGSEA. CDR3 length: 13 residues. The V and J ends lost 7 bases and 2 bases respectively, with 12 bases between them. A fixed DNA input of 300 to 350 ng was used per bulk PBMC sample. The protocol was immunoSEQ multiplex PCR, while the TCRdb copy is restricted to in-frame clones and leaves out a portion. The sample carries approximately 11,000 clones, around 90% recorded once. The chain joins TRBV29-1 to TRBJ1-5; a possible D gene is TRBD1 (5 bases). The source is a human donor with melanoma. Here the sequenced sample was blood, taken from a patient treated with checkpoint blockade. As DNA, the CDR3 is TGCAGCGCCGGGGGGGTGGGCAATCAGCCCCAGCATTTT. Protein: CSAGGVGNQPQHF.